The clone carrying this T cell receptor beta chain appeared many times. Its antigen is not known. Unmatched junction bases numbered 11, after V lost 6 bases and J lost 4 bases. This CDR3 is built from 14 residues. Germline CDR1 SQVTM, CDR2 ANQGSEA. This sample is part of a study of T cells in Graves' hyperthyroidism and ophthalmopathy. Researchers amplified the TCR beta CDR3 regions from RNA transcripts. The study used the HTBI primer set for a first-round RT-PCR of the TCR CDR3. TCRdb analysed the multiplex PCR reads with MiXCR anew, one entry per CDR3 protein. Among roughly 570,000 distinct CDR3 sequences listed, 46% were seen once. Study outcomes and limitations: For ophthalmopathy, model prediction preceded onset by a median about six months.

The rearrangement joins TRBV29-1 to TRBJ1-2, with TRBD1 matching over 7 bases. This clonotype was obtained from an adult woman with Graves' disease, either hyperthyroidism or ophthalmopathy (not recorded which). The sequenced sample was peripheral blood or thyroid tissue (not recorded which). In nucleotides, the CDR3 is TGCAGCGTCGTGGGGAGGGGGCAGACCTATGGCTACACCTTC. Translated, it gives CSVVGRGQTYGYTF. Drawing the rest from reference TRBV29-1 and TRBJ1-2, the complete variable domain is SAVISQKPSRDICQRGTSLTIQCQVDSQVTMMFWYRQQPGQSLTLIATANQGSEATYESGFVIDKFPISRPNLTFSTLTVSNMSPEDSSIYLCSVVGRGQTYGYTFGSGTRLTVV.